Included here is one TCR beta chain sequence, with context. Its antigen is not identified. V was cut by 8 bases and J by 10 bases, with 18 bases left in between. The CDR3 totals 14 residues. These data are taken from a study of vaccination and CD4 T cells after COVID-19. Overall study: The authors exposed cells to overlapping spike peptides derived from SARS-CoV-2, HCoV-NL63, HCoV-OC43 and HCoV-229E.

This sample's treatment: roughly 10-day PBMC culture with coronavirus spike peptide pools or control peptides (ViraFEST assay). The study sequenced cultured CD4+ T cell DNA using the Oncomine TCR Beta short-read assay. TCRdb recomputed calls from the PCR reads with MiXCR, one row per CDR3 protein. The repertoire has about 20,000 distinct CDR3 sequences, approximately 50% of them found once; the top ten carry about 10%. The clonotype was recovered from a human donor who had recovered from COVID-19. The sequencing input was CD4+ T cells from blood, cultured in vitro. V usage is TRBV12-3 or TRBV12-4 and J usage is TRBJ1-6; D not certain. Here the CDR3 reads CASSNEGKESPLHF. DNA for the CDR3: TGTGCCAGCTCCAATGAGGGCAAGGAGTCACCCCTCCACTTT.